Listed here is a single T cell receptor beta chain. The source of the sample is a study of blood T cell repertoires in COVID-19. The wider study: Sites across the United States, Italy and Spain contributed samples from acute and convalescent COVID-19. Nucleic acid was either cDNA or gDNA, and it came from T cells, B-cell-depleted T cells, or PBMCs.

The protocol was immunoSEQ multiplex PCR, while the TCRdb copy is restricted to in-frame clones and leaves out a portion. Among about 71,000 clones listed, about four fifths were seen once. The sequence was obtained from a man between 65 and 85 years old with acute or convalescent COVID-19. The specimen sequenced was peripheral blood.

CDR3: CAWSGERRQAFF. In DNA, the CDR3 is TGTGCCTGGAGTGGCGAAAGGAGGCAAGCTTTCTTT. This chain connects TRBV30 to TRBJ1-1; D call uncertain. The CDR3 spans 12 residues. Germline CDR1 is GTSNPN and CDR2 is SVGIG (reference sequence). The V end was cut by 1 base, the J end by 9 bases, with 12 bases between.